Listed below are T cell receptor beta chains from one sample, sequenced in a study of Graves' ophthalmopathy and Graves' hyperthyroidism. Using its own MiXCR run on the multiplex PCR reads, TCRdb lists one record per CDR3 protein. Of almost 400,000 distinct CDR3 sequences in the sample, 18% were seen once. The sample taken for sequencing was peripheral blood. The receptor source for this set is a young woman with Graves' ophthalmopathy. CDR3s include the opening cysteine and the closing phenylalanine or tryptophan. The D gene is left open where the match is weak. Only part of the rows carry a size: once, few, many, or a class if the clone is expanded.

CDR3aa	abundance	v_gene	d_gene
CASSGDRAPTYEQYF	.	TRBV6-1	TRBD1
CASSLYRGAGGQEQYF	many	TRBV11-2	TRBD2
CASSLARGGVQETQYF	.	TRBV12-3/TRBV12-4	.
CASAPGVDYGYTF	.	TRBV28	.
CASSLGAVNTEAFF	many	TRBV7-2	.
CASSRTSGGLANTGELFF	few	TRBV11-2	TRBD2
CASSGGTSEPYEQYF	many	TRBV27	TRBD2
CAWRPRSNSPLHF	many	TRBV30	.
CASSQEGSSYEQYF	many	TRBV4-2	.
CASSFRFLYEQYF	many	TRBV27	.
CASSFSRTVSYEQYF	many	TRBV27	.
CASGGRGLFGELFF	many	TRBV7-9	TRBD1
CASNLKTGTEAFF	many	TRBV2	TRBD1
CASSRGQGAIGTEAFF	many	TRBV19	TRBD1
CASSENLGSLNSPLHF	many	TRBV10-2	.
CASSRGPRAEAFF	many	TRBV14	.
CASSYFGTALSNPQHF	.	TRBV6-2/TRBV6-3	TRBD1
CASSLDNRAYEQYF	.	TRBV7-9	.
CASSQQGSDYGYTF	.	TRBV12-3/TRBV12-4	.
CASSLVLNTEAFF	many	TRBV5-1	.
CASSQDSPYEQYF	many	TRBV6-5	.
CASSLELSTASNSPLHF	many	TRBV11-2	.